The 19 T cell receptor beta chains below all came from one sample that was sequenced in a study of cytomegalovirus exposure and HLA in healthy donors. Primers: 60 Vbeta forward and 13 Jbeta reverse. TCRdb keeps only in-frame clones here, not all; method: immunoSEQ multiplex PCR. The sample includes some 70,000 clones. What was sequenced was PBMCs. These TCRs come from a man aged 40-49 years in good health and CMV-seronegative.

The CDR3, as DNA: TGTGCCAGCAGCCCTCAGGGGGGTACCGATGAGCAGTTCTTC. Translation: CASSPQGGTDEQFF. This rearrangement joins TRBV6-1 to TRBJ2-1, with D possibly being TRBD1 (7 bases). The CDR3 length is 14 residues. Trimming took off 6 bases at V and 8 bases at J, with 17 bases between the two ends. The V gene's germline CDR1 is MNHNS and CDR2 SASEGT.

V is TRBV4-1 and J is TRBJ2-1; 16 nucleotides align to TRBD2. The CDR3 length is 21 residues. From germline, CDR1 is MGHRA and CDR2 YSYEKL. The junction had 10 bases not matched to a gene; V was cut back by 2 bases and J by 0 bases. This CDR3 is CASSQRSGTSGRALSYNEQFF. CDR3 DNA sequence: TGCGCCAGCAGCCAAAGATCCGGGACTAGCGGGAGGGCCCTCTCCTACAATGAGCAGTTCTTC.

CDR3: CAWSQLATETQYF. DNA for the CDR3: TGTGCCTGGAGCCAACTAGCGACCGAGACCCAGTACTTC. The gene calls are TRBV30 and TRBJ2-5; 7 bases agree with TRBD2. Losses at the gene ends were 3 bases for V and 5 bases for J; bases not matched to a gene: 6. The CDR3 extends over 13 amino acids. Looked up from germline, CDR1 is GTSNPN and CDR2 is SVGIG (reference sequence).

The chain links TRBV5-1 to TRBJ2-3; maybe TRBD2 (6 bases). The CDR3 has 14 amino acids. The germline gives CDR1 SGHRS, CDR2 YFSETQ. V gave up 7 bases and J gave up 2 bases, with 14 bases separating them. Written as DNA, the CDR3 is TGCGCCAGCGGATCCGGGACTGTCACAGATACGCAGTATTTT. It yields the protein CASGSGTVTDTQYF. The full variable domain, completed using reference TRBV5-1 and TRBJ2-3, is KAGVTQTPRYLIKTRGQQVTLSCSPISGHRSVSWYQQTPGQGLQFLFEYFSETQRNKGNFPGRFSGRQFSNSRSEMNVSTLELGDSALYLCASGSGTVTDTQYFGPGTRLTVL.

This chain uses TRBV5-1 with TRBJ1-1; D is unresolved. Per germline, CDR1 SGHRS and CDR2 YFSETQ. This CDR3 is 13 amino acids long. The V and J ends lost 0 bases and 3 bases respectively, with 6 bases between them. CDR3 bases: TGCGCCAGCAGCTTGGGGGCAGACACTGAAGCTTTCTTT. Protein sequence: CASSLGADTEAFF.

The chain employs TRBV2 and TRBJ2-1, with D possibly matching TRBD2 (5 bases). CDR1 is SNHLY, CDR2 FYNNEI, per germline. The CDR3 totals 15 residues. V lost 2 bases, J lost 0 bases, and 8 bases lay in between. CDR3 bases: TGTGCCAGCAGTGAAATTGGGAGCTCCTACAATGAGCAGTTCTTC. Translated: CASSEIGSSYNEQFF.

V and J are TRBV27 and TRBJ2-1; maybe TRBD1 (6 bases). The CDR3 sequence is 14 residues long. The V and J ends lost 4 bases and 2 bases respectively, with 9 bases between them. In germline, CDR1 is MNHEY, CDR2 SMNVEV (reference sequence). The CDR3: CASSSQGPYNEQFF. CDR3 nucleotides: TGTGCCAGCAGTTCGCAGGGGCCCTACAATGAGCAGTTCTTC.

The gene calls are TRBV15 and TRBJ2-3; possible D gene TRBD2, 6 bases. The length of the CDR3 is 17 residues. Germline lookup yields CDR1 LNHNV and CDR2 YYDKDF (reference sequence). V lost 2 bases, J lost 3 bases, and 18 bases lay in between. The CDR3 loop is CATSRFPRGRVTDTQYF. The DNA of the CDR3 is TGTGCCACCAGCAGATTTCCGCGGGGACGCGTGACAGATACGCAGTATTTT.

The J gene is TRBJ1-5, the V gene TRBV2; D remains unclear. CDR1 is SNHLY, CDR2 FYNNEI, per germline. CDR3 length equals 14 residues. V was shortened by 6 bases and J by 6 bases, with 15 bases between the two germline ends. CDR3 region: CASRGARGGQPQHF. DNA of the CDR3: TGTGCCAGCAGGGGCGCCCGGGGTGGTCAGCCCCAGCATTTT.

This CDR3 is CASSREPSHEQYF. As DNA, the CDR3 is TGTGCCAGCAGCCGTGAGCCTAGCCACGAGCAGTACTTC. The chain uses TRBV11-2 and TRBJ2-7; D might be TRBD2 (5 bases). With 5 bases removed from V and 5 bases from J, the gap between germline ends came to 13 bases. CDR1 and CDR2 from the germline V gene are SGHAT and FQNNGV. The CDR3 is made up of 13 amino acids.

J is TRBJ2-3 and V is TRBV9; 11 positions agree with TRBD2. Germline V lookup: CDR1 SGDLS, CDR2 YYNGEE. J lost 6 bases, V lost 0 bases, and 6 bases had no gene match. CDR3 size: 16 residues. CDR3 DNA sequence: TGTGCCAGCAGCGTAGGAACTAGCGGGGGACTGGATACGCAGTATTTT. Translated: CASSVGTSGGLDTQYF.

The CDR3 region is CASSSDNSGNTIYF. The CDR3 nucleotides are TGTGCCAGCAGCTCTGACAACTCTGGAAACACCATATATTTT. The gene calls are TRBV7-2 and TRBJ1-3; D call uncertain. CDR1 and CDR2 (germline): SGHTA, FQGNSA. V lost 4 bases to trimming and J lost 0 bases, with 7 bases between them. The CDR3 runs 14 residues. Full variable domain (missing parts from reference TRBV7-2 and TRBJ1-3): GAGVSQSPSNKVTEKGKDVELRCDPISGHTALYWYRQSLGQGLEFLIYFQGNSAPDKSGLPSDRFSAERTGGSVSTLTIQRTQQEDSAVYLCASSSDNSGNTIYFGEGSWLTVV.

The J gene is TRBJ1-2, the V gene TRBV10-3; possibly TRBD1 for D (6 bases). Germline V gene lookup returns CDR1 ENHRY and CDR2 SYGVKD. CDR3 length: 14 amino acids. Trimming pared 4 bases from V and 6 bases from J, leaving 15 bases between. CDR3 sequence reads: CAISVLQGEDGYTF. The DNA of the CDR3 is TGTGCCATCAGTGTTTTACAGGGCGAGGATGGCTACACCTTC.

The chain is built from TRBV5-4 and TRBJ2-7; D gene unclear. Between the trimmed V and J ends, which lost 3 bases and 3 bases, there was a span of 4 bases. Germline CDR1 SGHNT, CDR2 YYREEE (reference sequence). The CDR3 length is 11 residues. The DNA for the CDR3 is TGTGCCAGCAGCTACTACTACGAGCAGTACTTC. Translating gives CASSYYYEQYF.

The gene calls are TRBV2 and TRBJ2-2, with 7 nucleotides matching TRBD2. CDR3 size: 13 residues. CDR1 is SNHLY and CDR2 is FYNNEI in the germline V gene. Trimming took 7 bases from V and 4 from J; bases not matched to a gene: 3. CDR3 DNA: TGTGCCAGCAAACGGGAGGCCACCGGGGAGCTGTTTTTT. Amino acids: CASKREATGELFF.

The chain combines TRBV12-5 with TRBJ2-1; unclear D gene. Trimming stripped 2 bases from V and 6 bases from J, with 14 bases between. The CDR3 is 15 amino acids. Germline CDR1 reads LGHNT; CDR2 reads FRNRAP. As DNA, the CDR3 is TGTGCTAGTGGTTTGACCCTGGGCAGGCTCAATGAGCAGTTCTTC. This codes for CASGLTLGRLNEQFF.

The V gene is TRBV6-5, the J gene TRBJ1-1; 7 bases align to TRBD1. V shed 5 bases, J shed 0 bases, and the junction held 3 bases outside the gene matches. Germline V CDR1 and CDR2: MNHEY, SVGAGI. There are 14 residues in the CDR3. CDR3 DNA: TGTGCCAGCAGTCAGGACAGGATGAACACTGAAGCTTTCTTT. It is translated as CASSQDRMNTEAFF.

This CDR3 is CASSRDRATGELFF. The CDR3 DNA is TGTGCCAGCAGTCGGGACAGGGCGACCGGGGAGCTGTTTTTT. The chain employs TRBV6-5 and TRBJ2-2, with 9 bases fitting TRBD1. Germline V gene sequence: CDR1 MNHEY, CDR2 SVGAGI. J was trimmed by 5 bases and V by 5 bases; bases with no gene match: 3. CDR3 length: 14 amino acids.

The V and J genes are TRBV11-2 and TRBJ2-7; 10 bases agree with TRBD2. CDR3 length equals 16 residues. The germline CDR1 and CDR2 sequences are SGHAT and FQNNGV. The V and J ends lost 6 bases and 4 bases, in that order; junction bases with no gene match: 12. CDR3 protein: CASRTIRTSGQYEQYF. Here the CDR3 DNA reads TGTGCCAGCAGGACTATAAGGACTAGCGGCCAATACGAGCAGTACTTC. The variable domain in full, with the rest retrieved from reference TRBV11-2 and TRBJ2-7, is EAGVAQSPRYKIIEKRQSVAFWCNPISGHATLYWYQQILGQGPKLLIQFQNNGVVDDSQLPKDRFSAERLKGVDSTLKIQPAKLEDSAVYLCASRTIRTSGQYEQYFGPGTRLTVT.